Shown below are 3 T cell receptor beta chains from a single sample sequenced in a study of T cell responses to AZD1222 COVID-19 vaccine. Repertoires were generated with immunoSEQ multiplex PCR, while TCRdb's copy carries only in-frame clones and drops some. The sample lists 130,000 to 150,000 clones, around nine tenths seen once, with less than 5.5% in the top ten. The sequencing used peripheral blood, collected on day 0 of AZD1222 vaccination. The receptor source for this set is an adult in good health.

The gene calls are TRBV9 and TRBJ1-2; TRBD1 matches 8 bases. Per germline, CDR1 SGDLS and CDR2 YYNGEE. V gave up 7 bases and J gave up 8 bases; unmatched junction bases: 4. The CDR3 loop spans 11 amino acids. CDR3 sequence reads: CASQGAEGYTF. CDR3 nucleotide sequence: TGTGCCAGCCAGGGGGCGGAGGGCTACACCTTC.

The rearrangement links TRBV19 to TRBJ1-4, with D unclear. Trimming pared 7 bases from V and 0 bases from J, leaving 6 bases between. The CDR3 runs to 13 residues. Per germline, CDR1 LNHDA and CDR2 SQIVND (reference sequence). CDR3 in DNA: TGTGCCAGTAACGGGGCAACTAATGAAAAACTGTTTTTT. Protein sequence: CASNGATNEKLFF.

This sequence joins TRBV12-1 and TRBJ2-1; the table's D call TRBD2 went unverified against the DNA. TRBV12-1 corresponds to a pseudogene. CDR3 length equals 15 residues. CDR3 DNA sequence: TGTGCCAGCAGCCCCCGTTTAGCGGGGTACAATGAGCAGTTCTTC. It codes for CASSPRLAGYNEQFF.